This T cell receptor (beta chain) was documented in a study of blood T cells in healthy people across ages. This clonotype was counted only a few times. Its target is unknown. Study observations and caveats: The long-lived group displayed more naive CD4+ cells, plus higher diversity, than the aged donors did.

A J-beta primer mix and a sample-barcoded 5' primer were used in a second PCR of about 7 to 11 cycles. TCRdb reprocessed the 5' RACE reads via MiXCR and lists one record per CDR3 protein. Here the sample spans roughly 1,100,000 distinct CDR3 sequences, under 30% being singletons. The CDR3 has 15 amino acids. Between the trimmed V and J ends, which lost 6 bases and 0 bases, there was a span of 12 bases. Germline V gene data show CDR1 as MNHEY and CDR2 as SMNVEV (reference sequence). A further study also used this sample, focusing on T cells of mothers and their children. That study reports: In this cohort, donors were three healthy Caucasian mothers plus their six children. When the second PCR was run, its M1S primer added sample barcodes and 2-4 random nucleotides. Among related mother-child pairs, overlap was slightly higher than in unrelated pairs, though not significantly.

This receptor was taken from a girl aged 2-10 years in good health. Sequencing used blood. The J gene is TRBJ2-1, the V gene TRBV27; possible D gene TRBD2, 5 bases. CDR3 DNA sequence: TGTGCCAGCAGCTTCGGACTGCGCTCCTACAATGAGCAGTTCTTC. It codes for CASSFGLRSYNEQFF.